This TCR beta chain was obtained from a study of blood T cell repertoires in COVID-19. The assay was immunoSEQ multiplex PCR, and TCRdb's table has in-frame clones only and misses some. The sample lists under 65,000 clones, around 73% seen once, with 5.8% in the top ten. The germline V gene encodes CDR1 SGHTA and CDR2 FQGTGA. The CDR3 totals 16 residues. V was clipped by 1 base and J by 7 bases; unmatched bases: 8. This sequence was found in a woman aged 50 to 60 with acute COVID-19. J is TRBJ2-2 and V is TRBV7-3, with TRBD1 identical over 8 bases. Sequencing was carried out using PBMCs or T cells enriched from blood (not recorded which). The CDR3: CASSLRAGGLNGELFF. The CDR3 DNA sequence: TGTGCCAGCAGCTTAAGGGCAGGGGGCCTTAACGGGGAGCTGTTTTTT.